The rows below give T cell receptor beta chains drawn from one sample of a study of shared clonotypes between healthy human individuals. The assay was immunoSEQ multiplex PCR, and TCRdb's table has in-frame clones only and misses some. The profile shows about 580,000 clones, roughly 98% of them singletons. The specimen was naive CD8+ T cells sorted from blood. The receptors were gathered from a man aged 30 to 39 in good health. Each CDR3 is given with its conserved first and last residue. D genes are given only for firm matches. For some rows the clone size is stated as once, few or many, or as a class when expanded; others skip it.

d_call clone_size j_call cdr3_length v_call cdr3_aa cdr3_nt
TRBD2 . TRBJ2-7 13 TRBV5-1 CASSFTSDYEQYF TGCGCCAGCAGCTTCACTAGCGACTACGAGCAGTACTTC
. . TRBJ2-7 15 TRBV27 CASSSSQPPYYEQYF TGTGCCAGCAGTTCAAGCCAGCCTCCCTACTACGAGCAGTACTTC
. . TRBJ2-5 18 TRBV11-2 CASSFSQGEGAEEETQYF TGTGCCAGCAGCTTTTCCCAGGGTGAGGGCGCAGAAGAAGAGACCCAGTACTTC
. . TRBJ1-2 13 TRBV6-1 CASSSTVIYGYTF TGTGCCAGCAGCTCGACAGTCATCTATGGCTACACCTTC
. . TRBJ2-5 13 TRBV5-1 CASSPDNQETQYF TGCGCCAGCAGCCCCGATAACCAAGAGACCCAGTACTTC
TRBD1 . TRBJ2-7 14 TRBV11-2 CASSRPGQAYEQYF TGTGCCAGCAGCCGTCCGGGACAGGCTTACGAGCAGTACTTC
. . TRBJ1-2 12 TRBV5-1 CASSLAGDGYTF TGCGCCAGCAGCTTGGCGGGTGATGGCTACACCTTC
TRBD1 . TRBJ1-2 14 TRBV27 CASSDRGQNYGYTF TGTGCCAGCAGCGACAGGGGCCAAAACTATGGCTACACCTTC
. once TRBJ1-1 12 TRBV29-1 CSVARMNTEAFF TGCAGCGTTGCAAGAATGAACACTGAAGCTTTCTTT
. . TRBJ2-7 13 TRBV29-1 CSVAADDSYEQYF TGCAGCGTTGCAGCGGATGACTCCTACGAGCAGTACTTC
. . TRBJ2-4 16 TRBV19 CASSRVEGVNKNIQYF TGTGCCAGTAGCCGAGTAGAGGGGGTTAACAAAAACATTCAGTACTTC
. . TRBJ2-1 13 TRBV19 CASTLLPGNEQFF TGTGCCAGTACCCTTCTACCGGGGAATGAGCAGTTCTTC
. . TRBJ1-1 14 TRBV27 CASSSFFGDTEAFF TGTGCCAGCAGTAGTTTCTTCGGGGACACTGAAGCTTTCTTT
. . TRBJ1-2 14 TRBV6-5 CASSYSLSIGGYTF TGTGCCAGCAGTTACTCGCTCTCCATCGGCGGCTACACCTTC
. . TRBJ1-1 15 TRBV6-1 CASSALRQVGTEAFF TGTGCCAGCAGTGCCCTTCGACAAGTAGGGACTGAAGCTTTCTTT
. . TRBJ2-7 15 TRBV9 CASSVGNRLPYEQYF TGTGCCAGCAGCGTAGGAAACAGACTCCCCTACGAGCAGTACTTC
. . TRBJ2-1 11 TRBV10-2 CASLRGNEQFF TGCGCCAGCCTAAGGGGAAATGAGCAGTTCTTC
TRBD2 . TRBJ2-3 14 TRBV30 CAWTPGGSGDTQYF TGTGCCTGGACTCCCGGGGGGAGTGGAGATACGCAGTATTTT
. . TRBJ2-3 16 TRBV29-1 CSVEDLAGPDTDTQYF TGCAGCGTTGAAGATTTGGCGGGACCAGACACAGATACGCAGTATTTT
TRBD1 . TRBJ2-7 14 TRBV28 CASGSGTGGYEQYF TGTGCCAGCGGATCCGGGACAGGGGGGTACGAGCAGTACTTC
. once TRBJ2-7 13 TRBV27 CASSFGRIEEQYF TGTGCCAGCAGTTTCGGCCGGATTGAAGAGCAGTACTTC
. . TRBJ2-7 11 TRBV30 CAWTTSYEQYF TGTGCCTGGACCACTAGCTACGAGCAGTACTTC
TRBD2 . TRBJ2-1 15 TRBV4-2 CASSPAWDYSNEQFF TGTGCCAGCAGCCCTGCATGGGACTACTCCAATGAGCAGTTCTTC
TRBD1 . TRBJ2-2 16 TRBV28 CASSPPGTDFTGELFF TGTGCCAGCAGTCCCCCCGGGACAGACTTCACCGGGGAGCTGTTTTTT
. . TRBJ2-1 16 TRBV28 CASSFPGVTKRNEQFF TGTGCCAGCAGTTTCCCCGGGGTAACGAAGAGGAATGAGCAGTTCTTC
TRBD1 . TRBJ2-1 15 TRBV7-2 CASSYRGNSYNEQFF TGTGCCAGCAGCTACAGGGGCAACTCCTACAATGAGCAGTTCTTC
. . TRBJ2-3 16 TRBV7-2 CASSSWSASSPDTQYF TGTGCCAGCAGCTCCTGGTCTGCCTCAAGTCCAGATACGCAGTATTTT
. . TRBJ1-2 16 TRBV27 CASSLSPGGPGYGYTF TGTGCCAGCAGTTTATCACCCGGGGGCCCGGGTTATGGCTACACCTTC
. . TRBJ2-2 13 TRBV4-1 CASSQAGLVELFF TGCGCCAGCAGCCAAGCTGGGTTAGTGGAGCTGTTTTTT
TRBD1 . TRBJ2-7 16 TRBV6-6 CASSSLQGQGPYEQYF TGTGCCAGCAGTTCCCTACAAGGACAGGGACCCTACGAGCAGTACTTC
TRBD1 . TRBJ2-7 12 TRBV11-2 CASSGDSYEQYF TGTGCCAGCAGCGGGGACAGTTACGAGCAGTACTTC
TRBD1 . TRBJ2-1 13 TRBV6-1 CATRDSLYNEQFF TGTGCCACCAGGGACAGCCTTTACAATGAGCAGTTCTTC
. once TRBJ2-3 16 TRBV7-8 CASSLVARPSTDTQYF TGTGCCAGCAGCTTAGTGGCGCGTCCTAGCACAGATACGCAGTATTTT
. . TRBJ1-5 14 TRBV5-8 CASSLLWSNQPQHF TGTGCCAGCAGCTTGCTCTGGAGCAATCAGCCCCAGCATTTT
. . TRBJ2-1 14 TRBV19 CASSSDYPYNEQFF TGTGCCAGTAGTTCCGACTACCCCTACAATGAGCAGTTCTTC
TRBD1 . TRBJ1-5 15 TRBV2 CASSTTGEKYQPQHF TGTGCCAGCAGTACAACAGGGGAAAAATATCAGCCCCAGCATTTT
TRBD1 . TRBJ2-2 14 TRBV5-1 CASSTHRGTGELFF TGCGCCAGCAGCACGCACAGGGGTACCGGGGAGCTGTTTTTT
TRBD1 . TRBJ2-7 14 TRBV5-1 CASSRGDSSYEQYF TGCGCCAGCAGCCGTGGGGACAGCTCCTACGAGCAGTACTTC
. . TRBJ2-7 15 TRBV27 CASSLGQGGSYEQYF TGTGCCAGCAGTTTAGGGCAGGGGGGGTCCTACGAGCAGTACTTC